A selection of T cell receptor beta chains follows, all from one sample in a study of blood T cell repertoires in COVID-19. Clones were sequenced by immunoSEQ multiplex PCR, and TCRdb holds only the in-frame ones, with some missing. The sample yields roughly 88,000 clones, roughly 80% seen once. The sample taken for sequencing was peripheral blood. These receptors were collected from a woman of 80 years or more with acute or convalescent COVID-19. Each CDR3 is given with its conserved first and last residue.

TRBJ2-1,TRBV7-6,CASSLEIRGGTYNEQFF
TRBJ2-3,TRBV28,CASSLGGGTTDTQYF
TRBJ2-3,TRBV9,CASSIRDRGTDTQYF
TRBJ1-1,TRBV5-4,CASSPGDGHTEAFF
TRBJ1-1,TRBV7-2,CASSLVGGLNTEAFF
TRBJ2-1,TRBV3-1/TRBV3-2,CASRLAGADNEQFF
TRBJ1-4,TRBV6-5,CASSWGQSEEKLFF
TRBJ2-3,TRBV24-1,CATNVGGTDTQYF
TRBJ2-2,TRBV14,CASSQGPSGAGELFF
TRBJ1-2,TRBV19,CASSIINRGNYGYTF
TRBJ1-2,TRBV2,CASSEYRDSLYGYTF
TRBJ1-5,TRBV11-2,CASSFSGNQPQHF
TRBJ2-1,TRBV11-2,CASSLDPNRIIEQFF
TRBJ1-5,TRBV10-2,CASSVEGASNQPQHF
TRBJ2-7,TRBV7-8,CASSRTGDLYEQYF
TRBJ2-5,TRBV10-3,CAISKVGGQSKETQYF
TRBJ2-1,TRBV5-1,CASSLSGRAENEQFF
TRBJ1-2,TRBV10-3,CAISVQGRDYGYTF
TRBJ1-5,TRBV2,CASSLLYSNQPQHF
TRBJ1-2,TRBV9,CASSVAGDYYGYTF
TRBJ1-6,TRBV9,CASSVVAGSNSPLHF
TRBJ2-5,TRBV14,CASSQRMAGWSRWETQYF
TRBJ2-1,TRBV6-4,CASSDWRGPYNEQFF
TRBJ1-3,TRBV28,CASSSPSGNTIYF
TRBJ2-7,TRBV5-6,CASSETGSALSYEQYF
TRBJ2-7,TRBV27,CASSLIPTAPYEQYF
TRBJ1-2,TRBV12-3/TRBV12-4,CASSLNLLGYTF
TRBJ2-2,TRBV12-3/TRBV12-4,CASSLAQGGELFF
TRBJ1-2,TRBV10-2,CASSDGQGKIYGYTF
TRBJ1-5,TRBV30,CAWRGQGGNQPQHF
TRBJ1-2,TRBV2,CASSPTGGDGYTF
TRBJ1-2,TRBV7-9,CASSLSQGEGYTF
TRBJ1-6,TRBV29-1,CSVQSGKSSYNSPLHF
TRBJ2-1,TRBV6-8,CASSSRRGARDEQFF
TRBJ2-2,TRBV2,CAIDRETGELFF
TRBJ2-7,TRBV5-8,CASSVDERYEQYF
TRBJ2-3,TRBV9,CASTRGRSDTQYF
TRBJ2-1,TRBV3-1/TRBV3-2,CASSPHRTSGGRGNEQFF
TRBJ2-7,TRBV3-1/TRBV3-2,CATSRTPSYEQYF
TRBJ2-5,TRBV6-2/TRBV6-3,CASSWGLGSGQETQYF
TRBJ2-3,TRBV10-3,CAISAGTRSATDTQYF
TRBJ1-1,TRBV5-6,CASSGGAGTEAFF
TRBJ1-1,TRBV6-1,CASSEGTAANTEAFF
TRBJ1-1,TRBV7-9,CASSPARLAENTEAFF
TRBJ2-2,TRBV7-8,CASVWDRRTGELFF
TRBJ1-3,TRBV4-1,CASSQDVTRGNTIYF
TRBJ2-5,TRBV28,CASSPLTGTGGAETQYF
TRBJ1-5,TRBV4-1,CASSQEVTGLNQPQHF
TRBJ1-2,TRBV7-2,CASSPESGGPYGYTF
TRBJ2-7,TRBV23-1,CASSHPRTRRHEQYF
TRBJ2-7,TRBV28,CASRLRPGQPYEQYF
TRBJ2-3,TRBV10-2,CASREAGSYTDTQYF
TRBJ2-3,TRBV10-1,CASSDRRGSTDTQYF
TRBJ2-7,TRBV3-1/TRBV3-2,CASSQGPTPGGEQYF
TRBJ2-3,TRBV28,CASSLARRDTQYF
TRBJ2-5,TRBV6-1,CASRETVYVTKETQYF
TRBJ2-2,TRBV7-2,CASSFRQGAGGELFF